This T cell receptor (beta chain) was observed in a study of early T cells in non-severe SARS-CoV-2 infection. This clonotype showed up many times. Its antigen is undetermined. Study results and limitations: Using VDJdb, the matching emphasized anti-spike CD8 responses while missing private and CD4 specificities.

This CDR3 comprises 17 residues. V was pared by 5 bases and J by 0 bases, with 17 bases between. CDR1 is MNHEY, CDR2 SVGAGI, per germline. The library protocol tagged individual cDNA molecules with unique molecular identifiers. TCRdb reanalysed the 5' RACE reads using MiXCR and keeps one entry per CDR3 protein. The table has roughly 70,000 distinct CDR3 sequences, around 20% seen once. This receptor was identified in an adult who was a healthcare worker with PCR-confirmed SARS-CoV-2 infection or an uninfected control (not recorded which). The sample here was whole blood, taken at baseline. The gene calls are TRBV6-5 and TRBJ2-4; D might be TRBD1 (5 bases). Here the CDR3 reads CASSPFPTVIAKNIQYF. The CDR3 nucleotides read TGTGCCAGCAGTCCGTTCCCGACAGTAATAGCCAAAAACATTCAGTACTTC.